The TCR beta chain described here comes from a study of blood T cell repertoires in COVID-19. Study as a whole: The origin of the acute and convalescent COVID-19 samples was the United States, Italy and Spain. In each case, the material was cDNA or gDNA derived from T cells, B-cell-depleted T cells, or PBMCs.

In the source study's methods: Quantification of nucleated cells was approximated via reference gene primer amplification. Produced via immunoSEQ multiplex PCR; TCRdb's table is partial and in-frame only. Clonal size and the V and J genes are those of that table, whereas D and trimming came from the DNA. The sample lists tens of thousands of clones, approximately 86% occurring once. Trimming took 7 bases from V and 4 from J; bases not matched to a gene: 14. This CDR3 is built from 15 residues. Germline V CDR1 and CDR2: SGHRS, YFSETQ. This clone was seen more than once but under ten times. The sequence derives from a human donor in a cohort sampled during active COVID-19. Sequencing was done on a sample of peripheral blood. The chain uses TRBV5-1 and TRBJ2-7, with 7 bases aligning to TRBD1. The CDR3 DNA sequence: TGCGCCAGCCGCCCAGACCTAGGGACAGTATACGAGCAGTACTTC. Translating gives CASRPDLGTVYEQYF.